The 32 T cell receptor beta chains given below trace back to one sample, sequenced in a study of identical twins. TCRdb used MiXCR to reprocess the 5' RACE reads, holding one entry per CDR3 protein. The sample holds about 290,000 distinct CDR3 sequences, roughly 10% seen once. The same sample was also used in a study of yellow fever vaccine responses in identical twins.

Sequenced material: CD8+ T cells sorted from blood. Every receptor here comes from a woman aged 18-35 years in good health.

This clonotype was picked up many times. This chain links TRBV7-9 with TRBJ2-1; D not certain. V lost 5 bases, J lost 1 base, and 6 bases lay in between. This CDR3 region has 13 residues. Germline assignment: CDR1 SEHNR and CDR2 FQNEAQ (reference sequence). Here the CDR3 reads CASSRVSYNEQFF. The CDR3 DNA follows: TGTGCCAGCAGCCGTGTATCCTACAATGAGCAGTTCTTC.

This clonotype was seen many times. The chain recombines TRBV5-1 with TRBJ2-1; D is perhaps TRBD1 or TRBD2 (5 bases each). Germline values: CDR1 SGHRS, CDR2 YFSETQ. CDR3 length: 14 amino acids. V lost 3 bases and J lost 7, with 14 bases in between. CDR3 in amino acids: CASSSTTWGNEQFF. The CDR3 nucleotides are TGCGCCAGCAGCTCTACAACTTGGGGGAATGAGCAGTTCTTC.

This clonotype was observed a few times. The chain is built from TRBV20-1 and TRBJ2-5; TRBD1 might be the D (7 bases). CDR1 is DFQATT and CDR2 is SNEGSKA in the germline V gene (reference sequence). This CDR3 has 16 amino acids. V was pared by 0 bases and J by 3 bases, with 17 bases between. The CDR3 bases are TGCAGTGCTAGAGAGTTGGAGGGGGCGAGAGAAGAGACCCAGTACTTC. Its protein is CSARELEGAREETQYF.

CDR3 loop: CASSLALGSEYEQYF. The CDR3 DNA follows: TGTGCCAGCAGCTTAGCGCTAGGGAGTGAATACGAGCAGTACTTC. The gene calls are TRBV7-9 and TRBJ2-7, with D tentatively TRBD2 (5 bases). Germline values: CDR1 SEHNR, CDR2 FQNEAQ (reference sequence). V was pared by 0 bases and J by 4 bases, with 13 bases between. This CDR3 spans 15 amino acids.

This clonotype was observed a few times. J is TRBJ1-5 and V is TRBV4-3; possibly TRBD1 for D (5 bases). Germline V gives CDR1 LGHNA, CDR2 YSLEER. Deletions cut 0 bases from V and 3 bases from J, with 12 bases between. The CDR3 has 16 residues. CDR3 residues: CASSQDRAGINQPQHF. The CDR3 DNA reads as TGCGCCAGCAGCCAAGATAGGGCAGGGATCAATCAGCCCCAGCATTTT.

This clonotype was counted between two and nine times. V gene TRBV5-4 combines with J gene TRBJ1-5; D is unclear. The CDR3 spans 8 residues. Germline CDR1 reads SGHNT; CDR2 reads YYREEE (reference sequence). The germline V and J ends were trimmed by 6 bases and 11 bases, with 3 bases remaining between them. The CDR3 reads CASMAQHF. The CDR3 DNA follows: TGTGCCAGCATGGCCCAGCATTTT.

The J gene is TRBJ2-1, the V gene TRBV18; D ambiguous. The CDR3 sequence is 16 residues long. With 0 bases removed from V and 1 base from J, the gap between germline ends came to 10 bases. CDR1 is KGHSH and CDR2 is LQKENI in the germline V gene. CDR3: CASSPPTDTSYNEQFF. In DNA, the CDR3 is TGTGCCAGCTCACCACCTACAGACACTTCCTACAATGAGCAGTTCTTC.

In DNA, the CDR3 is TGTGCCAGCACCTACGACGGATGGTTCTTC. Residues: CASTYDGWFF. V usage is TRBV6-6 and J usage is TRBJ2-1; D gene uncertain. The CDR3 loop spans 10 amino acids. Per germline, CDR1 MNHNY and CDR2 SVGAGI (reference sequence). Trimming left V 7 bases short and J 15 bases short, with 13 bases between.

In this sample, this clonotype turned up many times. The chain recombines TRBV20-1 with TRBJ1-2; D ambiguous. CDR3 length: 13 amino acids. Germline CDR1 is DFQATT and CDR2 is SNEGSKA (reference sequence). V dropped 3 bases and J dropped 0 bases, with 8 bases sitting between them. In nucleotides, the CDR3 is TGCAGTGCTAGCATACAGCCTAACTATGGCTACACCTTC. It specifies CSASIQPNYGYTF.

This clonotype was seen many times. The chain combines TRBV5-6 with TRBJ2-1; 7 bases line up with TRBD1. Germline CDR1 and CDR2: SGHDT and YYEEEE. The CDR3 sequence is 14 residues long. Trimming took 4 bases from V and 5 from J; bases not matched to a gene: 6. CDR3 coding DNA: TGTGCCAGCAGCCAAGGGACAGTTAACAATGAGCAGTTCTTC. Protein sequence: CASSQGTVNNEQFF.

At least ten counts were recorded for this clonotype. The DNA of the CDR3 is TGTGCCAGCAGCCAATCAATCCCGAGAACGTATAGAACCTACGAGCAGTACTTC. Protein: CASSQSIPRTYRTYEQYF. The gene calls are TRBV3-1 and TRBJ2-7; D not certain. V lost 2 bases and J lost 2, with 22 bases in between. The CDR3 runs 18 residues. Germline CDR1 LGHDT, CDR2 YNNKEL (reference sequence).

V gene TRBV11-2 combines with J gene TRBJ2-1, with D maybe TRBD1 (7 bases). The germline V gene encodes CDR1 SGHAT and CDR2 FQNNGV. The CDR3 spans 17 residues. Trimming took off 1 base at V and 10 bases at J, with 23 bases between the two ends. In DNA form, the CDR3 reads TGTGCCAGCAGCTTAGCAGGGAGGACAGGACGTAACATAGAGCAGTTCTTC. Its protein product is CASSLAGRTGRNIEQFF.

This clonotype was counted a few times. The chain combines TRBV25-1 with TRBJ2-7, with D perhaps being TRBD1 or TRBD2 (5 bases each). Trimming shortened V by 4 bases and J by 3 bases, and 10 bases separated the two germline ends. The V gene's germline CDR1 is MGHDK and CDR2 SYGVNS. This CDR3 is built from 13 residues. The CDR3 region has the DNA TGTGCCAGCAGTGCATGGGGGAACTACGAGCAGTACTTC. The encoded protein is CASSAWGNYEQYF.

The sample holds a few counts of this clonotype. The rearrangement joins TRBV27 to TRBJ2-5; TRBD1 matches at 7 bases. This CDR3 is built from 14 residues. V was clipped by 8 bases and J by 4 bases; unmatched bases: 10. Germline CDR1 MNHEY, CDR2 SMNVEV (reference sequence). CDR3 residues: CASCRRGSGETQYF. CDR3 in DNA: TGTGCCAGCTGCCGCAGGGGGAGTGGAGAGACCCAGTACTTC.

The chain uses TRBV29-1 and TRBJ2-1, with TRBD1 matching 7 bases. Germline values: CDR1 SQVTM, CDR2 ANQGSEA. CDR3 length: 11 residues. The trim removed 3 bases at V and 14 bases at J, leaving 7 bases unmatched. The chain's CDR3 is CSVDKETGKFF. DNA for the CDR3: TGCAGCGTTGATAAGGAGACAGGGAAGTTCTTC.

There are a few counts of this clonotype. This CDR3 is CASSLARQRNTIYF. CDR3 DNA sequence: TGTGCCAGCAGCTTGGCCAGACAGAGAAACACCATATATTTT. The V and J genes are TRBV7-9 and TRBJ1-3, with D possibly TRBD1 on 5 matching bases. Germline V lookup: CDR1 SEHNR, CDR2 FQNEAQ (reference sequence). This CDR3 has 14 amino acids. V lost 3 bases and J 5 bases, leaving 11 bases between the germline ends.

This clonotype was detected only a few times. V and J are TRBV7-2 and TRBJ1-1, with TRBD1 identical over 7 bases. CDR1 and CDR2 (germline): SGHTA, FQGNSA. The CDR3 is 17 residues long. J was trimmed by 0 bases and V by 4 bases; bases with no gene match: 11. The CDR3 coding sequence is TGTGCCAGCAGCTCGGACAGGACGAAAGTCATGAACACTGAAGCTTTCTTT. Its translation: CASSSDRTKVMNTEAFF.

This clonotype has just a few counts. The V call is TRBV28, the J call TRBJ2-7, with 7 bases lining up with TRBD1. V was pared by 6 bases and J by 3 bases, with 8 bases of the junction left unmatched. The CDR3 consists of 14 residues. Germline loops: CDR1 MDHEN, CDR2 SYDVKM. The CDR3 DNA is TGTGCCAGCAGGGAACAGGGGCAGATCTACGAGCAGTACTTC. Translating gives CASREQGQIYEQYF.

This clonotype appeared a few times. This CDR3 reads CASSKVMDRPGANVLTF. For the CDR3, the DNA is TGTGCCAGCAGCAAAGTGATGGACAGACCTGGGGCCAACGTCCTGACTTTC. The genes are TRBV21-1 and TRBJ2-6. TRBV21-1 is classified as a pseudogene. This CDR3 is built from 17 residues.

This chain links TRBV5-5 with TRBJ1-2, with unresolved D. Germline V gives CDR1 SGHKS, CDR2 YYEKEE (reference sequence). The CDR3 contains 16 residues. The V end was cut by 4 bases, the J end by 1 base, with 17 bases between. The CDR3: CASSRWNNRGNYGYTF. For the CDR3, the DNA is TGTGCCAGCAGCCGTTGGAATAACCGGGGTAACTATGGCTACACCTTC.

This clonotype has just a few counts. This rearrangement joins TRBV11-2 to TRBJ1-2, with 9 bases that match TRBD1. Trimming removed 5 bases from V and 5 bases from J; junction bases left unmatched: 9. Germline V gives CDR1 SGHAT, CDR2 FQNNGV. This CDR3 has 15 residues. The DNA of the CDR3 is TGTGCCAGCAGCCCCGGACAGGGGTTGGTTTATGGCTACACCTTC. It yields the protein CASSPGQGLVYGYTF.

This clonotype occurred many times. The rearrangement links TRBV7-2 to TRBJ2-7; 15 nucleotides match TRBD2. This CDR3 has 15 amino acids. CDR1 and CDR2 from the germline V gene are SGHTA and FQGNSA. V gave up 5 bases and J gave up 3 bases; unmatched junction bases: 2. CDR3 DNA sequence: TGTGCCAGCAGCACGGGACTAGCGGGGGGCTACGAGCAGTACTTC. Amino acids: CASSTGLAGGYEQYF.

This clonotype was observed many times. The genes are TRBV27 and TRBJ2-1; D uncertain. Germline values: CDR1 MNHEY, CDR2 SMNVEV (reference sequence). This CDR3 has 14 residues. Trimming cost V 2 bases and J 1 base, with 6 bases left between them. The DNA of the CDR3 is TGTGCCAGCAGTTTAGCGGCATCCTACAATGAGCAGTTCTTC. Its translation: CASSLAASYNEQFF.

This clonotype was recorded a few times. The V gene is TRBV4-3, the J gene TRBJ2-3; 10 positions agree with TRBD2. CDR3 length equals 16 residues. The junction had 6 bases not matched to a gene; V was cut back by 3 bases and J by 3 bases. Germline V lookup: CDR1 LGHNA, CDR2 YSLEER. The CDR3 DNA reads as TGCGCCAGCAGCCAGACCACTAGCGGGGATACAGATACGCAGTATTTT. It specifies CASSQTTSGDTDTQYF.

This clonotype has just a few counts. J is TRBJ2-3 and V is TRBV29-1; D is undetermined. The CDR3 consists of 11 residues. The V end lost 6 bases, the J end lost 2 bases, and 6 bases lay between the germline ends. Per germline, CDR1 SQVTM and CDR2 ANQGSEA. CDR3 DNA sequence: TGCAGCGTCGATTACACAGATACGCAGTATTTT. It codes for CSVDYTDTQYF.

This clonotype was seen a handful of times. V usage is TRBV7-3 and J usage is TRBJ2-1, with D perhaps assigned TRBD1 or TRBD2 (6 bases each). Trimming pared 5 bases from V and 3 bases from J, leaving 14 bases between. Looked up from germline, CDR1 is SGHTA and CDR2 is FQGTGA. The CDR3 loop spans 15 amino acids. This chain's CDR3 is CASSPFEGGYNEQFF. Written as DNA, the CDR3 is TGTGCCAGCAGCCCCTTTGAGGGGGGCTACAATGAGCAGTTCTTC. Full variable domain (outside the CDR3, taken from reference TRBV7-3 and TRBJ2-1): GAGVSQTPSNKVTEKGKYVELRCDPISGHTALYWYRQSLGQGPEFLIYFQGTGAADDSGLPNDRFFAVRPEGSVSTLKIQRTERGDSAVYLCASSPFEGGYNEQFFGPGTRLTVL.

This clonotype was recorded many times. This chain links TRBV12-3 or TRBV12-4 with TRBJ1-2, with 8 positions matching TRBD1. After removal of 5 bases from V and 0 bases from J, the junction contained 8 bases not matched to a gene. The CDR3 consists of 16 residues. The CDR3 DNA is TGTGCCAGCAGTCCGCACTGGACAGGGACTAACTATGGCTACACCTTC. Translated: CASSPHWTGTNYGYTF.

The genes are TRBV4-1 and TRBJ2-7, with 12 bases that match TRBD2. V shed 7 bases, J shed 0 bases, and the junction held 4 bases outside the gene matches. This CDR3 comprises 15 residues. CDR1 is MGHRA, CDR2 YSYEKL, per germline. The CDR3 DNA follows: TGCGCCAGCAAATCGACTAGCGGGAGCTCCTACGAGCAGTACTTC. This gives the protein CASKSTSGSSYEQYF.

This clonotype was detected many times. The CDR3 protein is CASSYGGAPNEKLFF. CDR3 in DNA: TGTGCCAGCAGCTACGGGGGGGCGCCTAATGAAAAACTGTTTTTT. The genes are TRBV5-6 and TRBJ1-4; D may be TRBD1 (6 bases). Germline V gene sequence: CDR1 SGHDT, CDR2 YYEEEE. The CDR3 runs 15 residues. V lost 3 bases, J lost 3 bases, and 12 bases lay in between. The full variable domain, in which reference TRBV5-6 and TRBJ1-4 provide the parts outside the CDR3, is DAGVTQSPTHLIKTRGQQVTLRCSPKSGHDTVSWYQQALGQGPQFIFQYYEEEERQRGNFPDRFSGHQFPNYSSELNVNALLLGDSALYLCASSYGGAPNEKLFFGSGTQLSVL.

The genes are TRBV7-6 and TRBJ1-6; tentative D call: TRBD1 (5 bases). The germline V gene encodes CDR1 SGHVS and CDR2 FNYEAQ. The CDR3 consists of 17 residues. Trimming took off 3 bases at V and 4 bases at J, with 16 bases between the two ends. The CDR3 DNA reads TGTGCCAGCAGCTTGGAAAGGGGTATTAGTTATAATTCACCCCTCCACTTT. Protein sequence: CASSLERGISYNSPLHF.

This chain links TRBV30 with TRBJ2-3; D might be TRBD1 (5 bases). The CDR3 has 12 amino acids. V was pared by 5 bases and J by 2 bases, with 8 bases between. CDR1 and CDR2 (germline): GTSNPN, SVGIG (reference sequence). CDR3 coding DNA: TGTGCCTGGGGGGCAGACACAGATACGCAGTATTTT. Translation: CAWGADTDTQYF.

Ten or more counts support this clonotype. The CDR3 sequence: CSVRTSGRANGDTQYF. CDR3 DNA: TGCAGCGTTCGGACTAGCGGGAGGGCCAATGGAGATACGCAGTATTTT. The chain has TRBV29-1 and TRBJ2-3; 15 bases are a match to TRBD2. The CDR3 contains 16 residues. Germline CDR1 reads SQVTM; CDR2 reads ANQGSEA. The trim removed 5 bases at V and 5 bases at J, leaving 8 bases unmatched.